These 20 T cell receptor beta chains share one sample of origin, sequenced in a study of blood T cell repertoires in COVID-19 (dated by TCRdb to the early 2020s). The receptor library was made with the immunoSEQ multiplex PCR assay. Sourced from immuneACCESS, this table was stored by TCRdb with only in-frame sequences that have V and J called. A share of the clones is absent; for the studies checked, an unresolved V gene accounts for under half, and the remainder has no known explanation. Across this sample there are some 100,000 clones, with about 90% seen only once. The ten largest clonotypes hold 15% to 20% of the sample. The sequenced sample was peripheral blood. Receptors originate from a man in his fifties with acute or convalescent COVID-19.

The chain recombines TRBV4-1 with TRBJ2-3; 8 positions match TRBD2. With 1 base clipped from V and 4 bases from J, the junction kept 10 bases outside the gene matches. Germline CDR1 and CDR2: MGHRA and YSYEKL. The CDR3 extends over 17 amino acids. CDR3 nucleotides: TGCGCCAGCAGCCAAGGTCCCAGCGGGGGAGGGTCAGATACGCAGTATTTT. It yields the protein CASSQGPSGGGSDTQYF.

This clone was seen just once. The gene calls are TRBV11-2 and TRBJ2-7; 8 bases fit TRBD1. Trimming took 5 bases from V and 3 from J; bases not matched to a gene: 9. The germline V gene encodes CDR1 SGHAT and CDR2 FQNNGV. CDR3 length: 15 residues. The CDR3 nucleotides are TGTGCCAGCAGCGCACCCGGGACAGGAGGCTACGAGCAGTACTTC. This encodes CASSAPGTGGYEQYF.

This sequence joins TRBV19 and TRBJ1-1; tentative D call: TRBD1 (6 bases). There are 14 residues in the CDR3. Trimming took 6 bases from V and 2 from J, leaving 13 bases between them. Germline CDR1 and CDR2: LNHDA and SQIVND (reference sequence). The CDR3 nucleotides are TGTGCCAGTAGCTACGGGGGGCTTAACACTGAAGCTTTCTTT. Translating gives CASSYGGLNTEAFF. The whole variable domain, filled in from reference TRBV19 and TRBJ1-1, reads DGGITQSPKYLFRKEGQNVTLSCEQNLNHDAMYWYRQDPGQGLRLIYYSQIVNDFQKGDIAEGYSVSREKKESFPLTVTSAQKNPTAFYLCASSYGGLNTEAFFGQGTRLTVV.

This sequence joins TRBV18 and TRBJ1-2, with D perhaps matching TRBD1 (6 bases). The V end was cut by 2 bases, the J end by 4 bases, with 14 bases between. Germline loops: CDR1 KGHSH, CDR2 LQKENI. This CDR3 is 15 amino acids long. The CDR3 loop is CASSPLSGQTYGYTF. As DNA, the CDR3 is TGTGCCAGCTCACCATTGTCGGGACAAACCTATGGCTACACCTTC.

This chain connects TRBV4-3 to TRBJ1-2; 7 nucleotides match TRBD1. Looked up from germline, CDR1 is LGHNA and CDR2 is YSLEER. The V gene end was trimmed by 3 bases and the J gene end by 5 bases; junction bases not matched to a gene: 12. This CDR3 spans 16 amino acids. The chain's CDR3 is CASSQDGVGTAYGYTF. CDR3 sequence (DNA): TGCGCCAGCAGCCAGGATGGGGTAGGGACAGCGTATGGCTACACCTTC.

In this sample, this clone turned up once. The V call is TRBV19, the J call TRBJ1-1; maybe TRBD1 (5 bases). Germline V lookup: CDR1 LNHDA, CDR2 SQIVND (reference sequence). The CDR3 covers 14 residues. V was pared by 4 bases and J by 4 bases, with 13 bases between. The CDR3: CASSSTGRGTEAFF. CDR3 nucleotide sequence: TGTGCCAGTAGTAGCACAGGAAGGGGCACTGAAGCTTTCTTT.

The chain recombines TRBV4-2 with TRBJ2-6; D may be TRBD2 (5 bases). V lost 4 bases to trimming and J lost 1 base, with 14 bases between them. Per the germline V gene, CDR1 is LGHNA and CDR2 is YNFKEQ. The CDR3 has 17 residues. The CDR3 sequence is CASSPDLGRSGANVLTF. The CDR3 nucleotides are TGTGCCAGCAGCCCGGACTTGGGGAGATCTGGGGCCAACGTCCTGACTTTC.

The chain has TRBV9 and TRBJ2-2; perhaps TRBD2 as D (6 bases). There are 18 residues in the CDR3. Germline CDR1 is SGDLS and CDR2 is YYNGEE. The V and J ends lost 3 bases and 4 bases respectively, with 22 bases between them. CDR3 nucleotides: TGTGCCAGCAGCGCTCAACCTGCGACTAGAAAGGCCACCGGGGAGCTGTTTTTT. Its protein is CASSAQPATRKATGELFF.

This sequence joins TRBV2 and TRBJ1-4; no clear D. Germline CDR1 is SNHLY and CDR2 is FYNNEI. This CDR3 region has 13 residues. V was shortened by 6 bases and J by 8 bases, with 13 bases between the two germline ends. CDR3 bases: TGTGCCAGCAGCGAGACTGGGAGGGAAAAACTGTTTTTT. This encodes CASSETGREKLFF. The full variable domain, rest sourced from reference TRBV2 and TRBJ1-4, is EPEVTQTPSHQVTQMGQEVILRCVPISNHLYFYWYRQILGQKVEFLVSFYNNEISEKSEIFDDQFSVERPDGSNFTLKIRSTKLEDSAMYFCASSETGREKLFFGSGTQLSVL.

The V call is TRBV28, the J call TRBJ1-4; no clear D. Germline values: CDR1 MDHEN, CDR2 SYDVKM. This CDR3 contains 14 residues. V was cut by 3 bases and J by 9 bases, with 14 bases left in between. DNA for the CDR3: TGTGCCAGCAGTTTGGAGGGTGTGTCCAAAAAACTGTTTTTT. Its translation is CASSLEGVSKKLFF.

The V and J genes are TRBV4-3 and TRBJ2-1; D unresolved. The CDR3 runs 15 residues. Germline V gene data show CDR1 as LGHNA and CDR2 as YSLEER. V lost 0 bases, J lost 6 bases, and 12 bases lay in between. The CDR3 sequence is CASSQDVQLPNEQFF. CDR3 coding DNA: TGCGCCAGCAGCCAAGATGTACAGCTCCCCAATGAGCAGTTCTTC.

The chain has TRBV11-2 and TRBJ2-5; 8 nucleotides line up with TRBD2. The V gene's germline CDR1 is SGHAT and CDR2 FQNNGV. The CDR3 is made up of 16 amino acids. Unmatched junction bases numbered 9, after V lost 1 base and J lost 5 bases. This CDR3 reads CASSLGWRGAEETQYF. The DNA for the CDR3 is TGTGCCAGCAGCTTAGGTTGGCGGGGGGCGGAGGAGACCCAGTACTTC.

The V and J genes are TRBV10-3 and TRBJ2-7, with D perhaps matching TRBD1 (6 bases). CDR1 and CDR2 (germline): ENHRY, SYGVKD. V gave up 6 bases and J gave up 7 bases, with 16 bases separating them. The CDR3 covers 13 residues. The CDR3 bases are TGTGCCATCAGCTACCGGGGACAAACGGAGCAGTACTTC. Residues: CAISYRGQTEQYF.

The chain recombines TRBV3-1 (or the pseudogene TRBV3-2) with TRBJ2-4; 7 nucleotides align to TRBD1. J was trimmed by 0 bases and V by 2 bases; bases with no gene match: 7. This CDR3 has 17 amino acids. In germline, CDR1 is LGHDT, CDR2 YNNKEL (reference sequence). The CDR3: CASSQRGQTLAKNIQYF. The CDR3 DNA reads as TGTGCCAGCAGCCAAAGGGGGCAGACTCTAGCCAAAAACATTCAGTACTTC.

This chain links TRBV5-1 with TRBJ1-1; 7 nucleotides agree with TRBD1. From germline, CDR1 is SGHRS and CDR2 YFSETQ. V shed 2 bases and J 8 bases; nucleotides not matched to a gene: 9. The CDR3 contains 14 residues. In DNA form, the CDR3 reads TGCGCCAGCAGCTTATCGGCCAGGGGGACCGAAGCTTTCTTT. Protein sequence: CASSLSARGTEAFF. Full variable domain (outside the CDR3, taken from reference TRBV5-1 and TRBJ1-1): KAGVTQTPRYLIKTRGQQVTLSCSPISGHRSVSWYQQTPGQGLQFLFEYFSETQRNKGNFPGRFSGRQFSNSRSEMNVSTLELGDSALYLCASSLSARGTEAFFGQGTRLTVV.

This chain uses TRBV12-3 or TRBV12-4 with TRBJ2-5; the D gene is possibly TRBD2 (5 bases). The germline V and J ends were trimmed by 3 bases and 5 bases, with 7 bases remaining between them. The CDR3 is made up of 12 amino acids. CDR3 in DNA: TGTGCCAGCAGTTTCGCTAGCGAGACCCAGTACTTC. This codes for CASSFASETQYF.

The chain is built from TRBV5-1 and TRBJ2-7; weak D call: TRBD1 (6 bases). In germline, CDR1 is SGHRS, CDR2 YFSETQ. Trimming took off 0 bases at V and 3 bases at J, with 13 bases between the two ends. The CDR3 spans 15 residues. In DNA, the CDR3 is TGCGCCAGCAGCTTGGTAGGGGGTACGTTCTACGAGCAGTACTTC. Its translation is CASSLVGGTFYEQYF.

This chain links TRBV6-5 with TRBJ2-1, with 7 bases fitting TRBD2. This CDR3 contains 15 residues. After removal of 6 bases from V and 3 bases from J, the junction contained 8 bases not matched to a gene. Germline CDR1 MNHEY, CDR2 SVGAGI. Here the CDR3 DNA reads TGTGCCAGCAGACCCGCTCTAGCGGACTACAATGAGCAGTTCTTC. It yields the protein CASRPALADYNEQFF.

V is TRBV6-5 and J is TRBJ2-7; 7 bases line up with TRBD1. The germline V gene has CDR1 MNHEY and CDR2 SVGAGI. Germline trimming cut 6 bases from V and 6 bases from J; bases unmatched to any gene: 2. The CDR3 consists of 11 residues. DNA of the CDR3: TGTGCCAGCAGGCACAGGGGCGAGCAGTACTTC. Encoded protein: CASRHRGEQYF.

The V and J genes are TRBV2 and TRBJ2-7, with unresolved D. Per germline, CDR1 SNHLY and CDR2 FYNNEI. The V gene lost 6 bases and the J gene lost 6 bases, with 12 bases spanning the gap. CDR3 length: 12 amino acids. The CDR3 spells CASSPLKPEQYF. CDR3 in DNA: TGTGCCAGCAGCCCCTTGAAGCCCGAGCAGTACTTC. Using reference TRBV2 and TRBJ2-7 for the parts outside the CDR3, the full variable domain is EPEVTQTPSHQVTQMGQEVILRCVPISNHLYFYWYRQILGQKVEFLVSFYNNEISEKSEIFDDQFSVERPDGSNFTLKIRSTKLEDSAMYFCASSPLKPEQYFGPGTRLTVT.